This T cell receptor beta chain was sequenced for a study of Ad26.COV2.S vaccination and SARS-CoV-2 variants. Findings of the study overall: Assessments of TCR breadth and depth may have underestimated the total T cell responses.

The data were produced by immunoSEQ multiplex PCR, yet TCRdb's version contains in-frame clones alone and is incomplete. The table shows roughly 500,000 clones, with approximately 89% occurring only once. Treatment here: some 20 received Ad26.COV2.S at low or high dose, single or two shots; 5 received placebo; per-sample allocation not given. Material that was analyzed had been drawn on day 63 after the first vaccine or placebo injection. Vaccine was an Ad26 vector expressing Wuhan-strain SARS-CoV-2 spike. Notes on this clone: What it binds is unknown.

The CDR3 extends over 15 amino acids. V was pared by 7 bases and J by 6 bases, with 13 bases of the junction left unmatched. Germline values: CDR1 SGHRS, CDR2 YFSETQ. V is TRBV5-1 and J is TRBJ1-1; 9 positions agree with TRBD1. This clonotype originated in a person between 18 and 65 years old who received the Ad26.COV2.S COVID-19 vaccine or a placebo. Sequencing used peripheral blood, obtained in a trial of Ad26.COV2.S vaccine versus placebo. CDR3 sequence (DNA): TGCGCCAGCTCCTCCGGGACAGGGTCGATCGCTGAAGCTTTCTTT. Its translation is CASSSGTGSIAEAFF. Filled out from reference TRBV5-1 and TRBJ1-1, the complete variable domain reads KAGVTQTPRYLIKTRGQQVTLSCSPISGHRSVSWYQQTPGQGLQFLFEYFSETQRNKGNFPGRFSGRQFSNSRSEMNVSTLELGDSALYLCASSSGTGSIAEAFFGQGTRLTVV.